This T cell receptor beta chain was recorded in a study of blood T cell repertoires in COVID-19. Study in general: Donors in the United States, Italy and Spain gave samples during acute or convalescent COVID-19. T cells, B-cell-depleted T cells, or PBMCs supplied cDNA or gDNA.

This clone was counted a single time. How the authors handled the data: Nucleated cell counts were estimated from reference gene primer amplification. Only in-frame clones appear in the TCRdb table, and some are missing; sequencing was by immunoSEQ multiplex PCR. The DNA was the basis for D and trimming; V, J and clone size are from that table. The sample shows roughly 190,000 clones, almost 85% of them seen only once. The V segment lost 4 bases and the J segment 3 bases; nucleotides outside the gene matches: 5. Germline lookup yields CDR1 SGHTA and CDR2 FQGNSA. This CDR3 has 17 amino acids. This receptor was identified in a woman aged 70-85 years with active or convalescent COVID-19. Material for sequencing was peripheral blood. The chain links TRBV7-2 to TRBJ2-6; TRBD1 matches 11 bases. The CDR3 loop is CASSSGQGANGANVLTF. DNA for the CDR3: TGTGCCAGCAGCTCCGGACAGGGGGCTAATGGGGCCAACGTCCTGACTTTC. The full variable domain, with the rest looked up from reference TRBV7-2 and TRBJ2-6, is GAGVSQSPSNKVTEKGKDVELRCDPISGHTALYWYRQSLGQGLEFLIYFQGNSAPDKSGLPSDRFSAERTGGSVSTLTIQRTQQEDSAVYLCASSSGQGANGANVLTFGAGSRLTVL.